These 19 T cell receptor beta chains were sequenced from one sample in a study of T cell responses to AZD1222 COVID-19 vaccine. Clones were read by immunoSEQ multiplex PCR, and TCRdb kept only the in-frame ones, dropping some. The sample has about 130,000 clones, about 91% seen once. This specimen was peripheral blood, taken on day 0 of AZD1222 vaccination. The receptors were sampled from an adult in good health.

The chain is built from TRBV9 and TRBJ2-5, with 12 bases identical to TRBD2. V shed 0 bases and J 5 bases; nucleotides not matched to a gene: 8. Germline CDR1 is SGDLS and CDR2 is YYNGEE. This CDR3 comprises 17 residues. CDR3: CASSVGLAGVTPETQYF. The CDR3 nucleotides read TGTGCCAGCAGCGTAGGACTAGCGGGGGTCACCCCCGAGACCCAGTACTTC.

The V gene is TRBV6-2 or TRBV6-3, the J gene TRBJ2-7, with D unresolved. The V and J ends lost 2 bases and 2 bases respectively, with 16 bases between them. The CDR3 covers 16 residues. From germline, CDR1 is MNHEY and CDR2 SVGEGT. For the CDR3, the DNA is TGTGCCAGCAGTTACCCCCATGGAGTACCCGCCTACGAGCAGTACTTC. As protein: CASSYPHGVPAYEQYF.

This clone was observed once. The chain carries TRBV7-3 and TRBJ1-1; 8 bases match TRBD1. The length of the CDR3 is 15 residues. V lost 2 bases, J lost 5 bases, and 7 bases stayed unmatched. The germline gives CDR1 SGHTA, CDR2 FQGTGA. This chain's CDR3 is CASSLSAGGRTEAFF. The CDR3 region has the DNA TGTGCCAGCAGCTTATCGGCAGGGGGCCGGACTGAAGCTTTCTTT.

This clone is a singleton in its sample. The CDR3 nucleotides read TGTGCCAGCAGTGAAGTGTGGTTCGCTGGAAACACCATATATTTT. Encoded protein: CASSEVWFAGNTIYF. This sequence joins TRBV6-1 and TRBJ1-3, with unresolved D. This CDR3 is 15 amino acids long. V was trimmed by 1 base and J by 2 bases, leaving 9 bases between them. The germline CDR1 and CDR2 sequences are MNHNS and SASEGT.

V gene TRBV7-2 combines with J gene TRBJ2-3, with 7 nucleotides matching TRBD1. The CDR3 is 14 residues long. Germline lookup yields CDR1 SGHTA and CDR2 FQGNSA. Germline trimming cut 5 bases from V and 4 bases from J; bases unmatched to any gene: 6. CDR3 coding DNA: TGTGCCAGCAGCCCCCAGGGGGTCTCAGATACGCAGTATTTT. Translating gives CASSPQGVSDTQYF.

CDR3 residues: CASSSSTGGAYYNEQFF. Written as DNA, the CDR3 is TGTGCCAGCAGCTCTTCGACAGGGGGGGCTTACTACAATGAGCAGTTCTTC. The chain is built from TRBV7-6 and TRBJ2-1, with 9 bases matching TRBD1. V shed 4 bases and J 3 bases; nucleotides not matched to a gene: 10. This CDR3 spans 17 amino acids. Germline V gene data show CDR1 as SGHVS and CDR2 as FNYEAQ.

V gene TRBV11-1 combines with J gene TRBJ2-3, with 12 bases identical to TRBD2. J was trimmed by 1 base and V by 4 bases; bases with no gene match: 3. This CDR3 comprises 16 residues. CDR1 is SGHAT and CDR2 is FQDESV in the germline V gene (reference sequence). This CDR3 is CASSSRLAGGTDTQYF. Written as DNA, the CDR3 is TGTGCCAGCAGCTCGCGACTAGCGGGGGGCACAGATACGCAGTATTTT.

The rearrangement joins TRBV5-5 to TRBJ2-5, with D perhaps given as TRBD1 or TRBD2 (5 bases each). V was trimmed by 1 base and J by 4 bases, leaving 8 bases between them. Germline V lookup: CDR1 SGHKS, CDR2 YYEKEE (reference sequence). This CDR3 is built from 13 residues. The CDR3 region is CASSLQGRETQYF. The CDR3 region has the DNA TGTGCCAGCAGCTTGCAGGGACGAGAGACCCAGTACTTC.

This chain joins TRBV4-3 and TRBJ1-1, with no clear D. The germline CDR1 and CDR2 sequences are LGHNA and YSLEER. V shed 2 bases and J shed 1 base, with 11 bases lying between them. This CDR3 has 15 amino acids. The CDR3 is CASSQHQRSNTEAFF. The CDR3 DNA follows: TGCGCCAGCAGCCAACACCAGAGGTCGAACACTGAAGCTTTCTTT.

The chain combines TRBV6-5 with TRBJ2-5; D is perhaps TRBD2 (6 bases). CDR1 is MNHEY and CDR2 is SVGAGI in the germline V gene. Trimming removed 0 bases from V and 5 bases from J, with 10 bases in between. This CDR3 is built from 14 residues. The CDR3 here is CASSYSRGFETQYF. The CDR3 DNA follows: TGTGCCAGCAGTTACTCGCGGGGATTTGAGACCCAGTACTTC.

Here the CDR3 reads CASSPGQGPGYGYTF. The CDR3 nucleotides are TGTGCCAGCAGCCCGGGACAGGGGCCGGGCTATGGCTACACCTTC. The chain employs TRBV7-2 and TRBJ1-2, with TRBD1 matching 10 bases. Unmatched junction bases numbered 7, after V lost 5 bases and J lost 4 bases. This CDR3 spans 15 amino acids. Germline V gene sequence: CDR1 SGHTA, CDR2 FQGNSA. Variable domain in full (rest from reference TRBV7-2 and TRBJ1-2): GAGVSQSPSNKVTEKGKDVELRCDPISGHTALYWYRQSLGQGLEFLIYFQGNSAPDKSGLPSDRFSAERTGGSVSTLTIQRTQQEDSAVYLCASSPGQGPGYGYTFGSGTRLTVV.

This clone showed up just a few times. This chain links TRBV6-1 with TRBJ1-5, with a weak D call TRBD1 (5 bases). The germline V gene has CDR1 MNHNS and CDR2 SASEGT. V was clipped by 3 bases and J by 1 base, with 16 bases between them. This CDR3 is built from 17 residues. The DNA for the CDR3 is TGTGCCAGCAGTGAGGGACCTATCCCCTGGAGCAATCAGCCCCAGCATTTT. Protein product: CASSEGPIPWSNQPQHF.

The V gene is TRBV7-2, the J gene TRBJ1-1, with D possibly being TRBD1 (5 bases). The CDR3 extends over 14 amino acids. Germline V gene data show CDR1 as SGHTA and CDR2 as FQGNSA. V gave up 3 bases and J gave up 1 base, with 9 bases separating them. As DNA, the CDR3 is TGTGCCAGCAGCTTCGTGGGGGGGAACACTGAAGCTTTCTTT. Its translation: CASSFVGGNTEAFF. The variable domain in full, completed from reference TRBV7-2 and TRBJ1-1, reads GAGVSQSPSNKVTEKGKDVELRCDPISGHTALYWYRQSLGQGLEFLIYFQGNSAPDKSGLPSDRFSAERTGGSVSTLTIQRTQQEDSAVYLCASSFVGGNTEAFFGQGTRLTVV.

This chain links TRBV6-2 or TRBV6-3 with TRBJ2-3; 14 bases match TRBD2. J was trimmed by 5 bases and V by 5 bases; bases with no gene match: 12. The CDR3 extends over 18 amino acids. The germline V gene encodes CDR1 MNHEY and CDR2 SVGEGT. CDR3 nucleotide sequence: TGTGCCAGCAGTACCCTCCTTAGACTAGCGGGGGGGAAAGATACGCAGTATTTT. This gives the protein CASSTLLRLAGGKDTQYF.

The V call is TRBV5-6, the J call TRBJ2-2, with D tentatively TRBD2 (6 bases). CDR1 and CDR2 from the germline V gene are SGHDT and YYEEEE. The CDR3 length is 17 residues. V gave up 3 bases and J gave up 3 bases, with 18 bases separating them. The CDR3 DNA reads TGTGCCAGCAGCTCCTCCCTCCTAGCGCCCTACACCGGGGAGCTGTTTTTT. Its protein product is CASSSSLLAPYTGELFF.

As DNA, the CDR3 is TGCGCCAGCAGTGAGGAGGGGGGGACAGCCGGTTGGGCTAATGAAAAACTGTTTTTT. This gives the protein CASSEEGGTAGWANEKLFF. V is TRBV10-1 and J is TRBJ1-4; the match to TRBD1 covers 7 bases. There are 19 residues in the CDR3. The V segment lost 2 bases and the J segment 3 bases; nucleotides outside the gene matches: 15. From germline, CDR1 is WNHNN and CDR2 SYGVQD (reference sequence).

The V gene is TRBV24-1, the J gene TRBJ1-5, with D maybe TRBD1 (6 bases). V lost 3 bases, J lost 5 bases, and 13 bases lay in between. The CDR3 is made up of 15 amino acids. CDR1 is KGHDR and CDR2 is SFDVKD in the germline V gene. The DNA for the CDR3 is TGTGCCACCAGTGATACCAGGGGCCGGTATCAGCCCCAGCATTTT. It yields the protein CATSDTRGRYQPQHF.

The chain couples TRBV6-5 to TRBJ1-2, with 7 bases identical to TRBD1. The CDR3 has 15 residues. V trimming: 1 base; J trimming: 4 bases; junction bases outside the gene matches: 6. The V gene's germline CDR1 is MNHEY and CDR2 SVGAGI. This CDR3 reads CASSYLRQGGYGYTF. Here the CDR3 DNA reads TGTGCCAGCAGTTACTTACGACAGGGTGGCTATGGCTACACCTTC.

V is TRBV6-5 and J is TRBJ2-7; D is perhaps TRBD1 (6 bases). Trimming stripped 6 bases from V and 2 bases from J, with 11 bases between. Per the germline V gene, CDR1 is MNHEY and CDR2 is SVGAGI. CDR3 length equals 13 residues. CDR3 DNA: TGTGCCAGCAGCGAGACAGGTACCTACGAGCAGTACTTC. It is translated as CASSETGTYEQYF.